This T cell receptor beta chain was obtained from a study of blood T cell repertoires in COVID-19. This clone has a handful of counts. Libraries were prepared by immunoSEQ multiplex PCR; TCRdb keeps only in-frame clonotypes and omits some of them. Here the sample spans over 45,000 clones, about 75% being singletons. Germline CDR1 and CDR2: WSHSY and SAAADI. The CDR3 spans 15 residues. V lost 6 bases, J lost 1 base, and 6 bases stayed unmatched. The clonotype comes from a man aged 45-65 years with active or convalescent COVID-19. V and J are TRBV10-2 and TRBJ2-5, with 9 bases aligning to TRBD2. The sequencing input was peripheral blood. This CDR3 reads CASRRGLAPQETQYF. In DNA form, the CDR3 reads TGCGCCAGCAGGCGGGGACTAGCCCCCCAAGAGACCCAGTACTTC.